Given below is one T cell receptor beta chain in context. Patients of the Seattle cohort, enrolled during active infection, were followed longitudinally. The CDR3 loop spans 14 amino acids. J was trimmed by 10 bases and V by 4 bases; bases with no gene match: 10. CDR1 and CDR2 (germline): SGHVS, FQNEAQ. This record belongs to a study of blood T cell repertoires in COVID-19. Generated by immunoSEQ multiplex PCR, the TCRdb table keeps only in-frame clones and is missing some. The sample contains around 220,000 clones, about four fifths of which appear only once. The source is a woman of 80 years or more with COVID-19, enrolled during active disease. The material sequenced was peripheral blood. The gene calls are TRBV7-8 and TRBJ1-1, with 9 bases lining up with TRBD1. The CDR3 here is CASSWNTGTGTAFF. In nucleotides, the CDR3 is TGTGCCAGCAGCTGGAACACCGGGACAGGGACAGCTTTCTTT.